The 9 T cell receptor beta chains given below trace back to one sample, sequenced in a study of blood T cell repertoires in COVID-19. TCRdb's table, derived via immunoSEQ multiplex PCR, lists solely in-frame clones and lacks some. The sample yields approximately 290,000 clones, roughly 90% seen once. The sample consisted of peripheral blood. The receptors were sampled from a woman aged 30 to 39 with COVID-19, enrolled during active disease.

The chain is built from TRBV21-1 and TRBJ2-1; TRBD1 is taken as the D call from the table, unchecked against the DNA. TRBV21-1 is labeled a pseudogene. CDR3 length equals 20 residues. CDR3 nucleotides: TGTGCCAGCAGCAATATGGCAGACAGACGAACGGGTTCCGACTACAATGAGCAGTTCTTC. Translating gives CASSNMADRRTGSDYNEQFF.

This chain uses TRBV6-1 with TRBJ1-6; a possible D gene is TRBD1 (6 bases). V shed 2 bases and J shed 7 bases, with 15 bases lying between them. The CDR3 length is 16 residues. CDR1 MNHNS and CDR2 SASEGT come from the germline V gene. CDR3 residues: CASSESPGAANSPLHF. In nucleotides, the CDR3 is TGTGCCAGCAGTGAATCCCCAGGGGCAGCGAATTCACCCCTCCACTTT.

CDR3 coding DNA: TGTGCCAGCAGTGTTTTAAGGGAGGGCTCTGGAAACACCATATATTTT. Its translation is CASSVLREGSGNTIYF. The chain uses TRBV2 and TRBJ1-3; no clear D gene. This CDR3 region has 16 residues. Germline CDR1 SNHLY, CDR2 FYNNEI. Trimming stripped 4 bases from V and 0 bases from J, with 13 bases between.

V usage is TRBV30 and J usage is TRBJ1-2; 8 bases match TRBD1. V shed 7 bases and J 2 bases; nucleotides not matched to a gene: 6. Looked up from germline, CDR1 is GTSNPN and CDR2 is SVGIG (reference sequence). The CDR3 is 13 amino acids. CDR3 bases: TGTGCCTCACAGGGGGGGGAGAACTATGGCTACACCTTC. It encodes CASQGGENYGYTF. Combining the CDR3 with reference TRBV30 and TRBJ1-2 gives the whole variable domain SQTIHQWPATLVQPVGSPLSLECTVEGTSNPNLYWYRQAAGRGLQLLFYSVGIGQISSEVPQNLSASRPQDRQFILSSKKLLLSDSGFYLCASQGGENYGYTFGSGTRLTVV.

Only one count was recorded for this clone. CDR3 DNA: TGTGCCAGCAGCTCGACTCGGTCCCTCTTGGAGCAGTACTTC. This codes for CASSSTRSLLEQYF. This sequence joins TRBV2 and TRBJ2-7; D remains ambiguous. This CDR3 comprises 14 residues. CDR1 and CDR2 (germline): SNHLY, FYNNEI. Between the trimmed V and J ends, which lost 6 bases and 7 bases, there was a span of 19 bases.

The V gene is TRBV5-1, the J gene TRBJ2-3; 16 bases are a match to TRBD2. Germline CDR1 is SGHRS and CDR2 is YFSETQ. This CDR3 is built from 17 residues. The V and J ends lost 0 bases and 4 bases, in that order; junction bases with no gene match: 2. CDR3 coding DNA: TGCGCCAGCAGCTTGGAGGGACTAGCGGGAGGGGCAGATACGCAGTATTTT. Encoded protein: CASSLEGLAGGADTQYF.

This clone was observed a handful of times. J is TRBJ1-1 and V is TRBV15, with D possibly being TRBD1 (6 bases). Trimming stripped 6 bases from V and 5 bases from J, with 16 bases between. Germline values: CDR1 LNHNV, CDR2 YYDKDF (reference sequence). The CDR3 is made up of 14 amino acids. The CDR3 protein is CATSDDRWGTEAFF. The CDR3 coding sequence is TGTGCCACCAGTGACGACAGGTGGGGGACTGAAGCTTTCTTT. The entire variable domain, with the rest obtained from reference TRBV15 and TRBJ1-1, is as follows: DAMVIQNPRYQVTQFGKPVTLSCSQTLNHNVMYWYQQKSSQAPKLLFHYYDKDFNNEADTPDNFQSRRPNTSFCFLDIRSPGLGDTAMYLCATSDDRWGTEAFFGQGTRLTVV.

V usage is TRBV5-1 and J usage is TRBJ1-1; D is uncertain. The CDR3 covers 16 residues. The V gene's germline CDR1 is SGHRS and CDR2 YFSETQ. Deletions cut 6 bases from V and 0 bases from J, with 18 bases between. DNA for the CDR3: TGCGCCAGCATCGATCCTCGCACAAAAATGAACACTGAAGCTTTCTTT. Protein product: CASIDPRTKMNTEAFF.

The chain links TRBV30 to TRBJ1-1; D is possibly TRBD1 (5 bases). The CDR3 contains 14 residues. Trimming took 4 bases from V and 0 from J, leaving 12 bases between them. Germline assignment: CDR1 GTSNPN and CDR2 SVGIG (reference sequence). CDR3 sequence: CAWTYDRMNTEAFF. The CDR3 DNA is TGTGCCTGGACTTACGACAGAATGAACACTGAAGCTTTCTTT.